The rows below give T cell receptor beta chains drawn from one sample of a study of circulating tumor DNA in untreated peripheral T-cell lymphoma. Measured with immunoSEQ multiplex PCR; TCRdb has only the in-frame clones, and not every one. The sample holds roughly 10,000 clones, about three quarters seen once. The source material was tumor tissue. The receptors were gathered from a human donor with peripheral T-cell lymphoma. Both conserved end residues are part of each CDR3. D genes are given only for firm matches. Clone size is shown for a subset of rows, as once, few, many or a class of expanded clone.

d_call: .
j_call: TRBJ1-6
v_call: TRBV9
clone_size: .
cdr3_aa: CASSPPNWNSPLHF
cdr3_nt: TGTGCCAGCAGCCCCCCCAACTGGAATTCACCCCTCCACTTT

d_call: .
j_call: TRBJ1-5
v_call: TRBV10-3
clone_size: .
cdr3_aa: CAISEKGESNQPQHF
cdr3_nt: TGTGCCATCAGTGAGAAGGGTGAAAGCAATCAGCCCCAGCATTTT

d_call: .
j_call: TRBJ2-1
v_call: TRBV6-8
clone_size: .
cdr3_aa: CASSRNAPGQFF
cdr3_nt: TGTGCCAGCAGTCGAAATGCGCCTGGGCAGTTCTTC

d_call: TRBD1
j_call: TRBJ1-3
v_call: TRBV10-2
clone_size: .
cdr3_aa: CASSWTGAGNTIYF
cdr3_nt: TGCGCCAGCAGTTGGACAGGCGCTGGAAACACCATATATTTT

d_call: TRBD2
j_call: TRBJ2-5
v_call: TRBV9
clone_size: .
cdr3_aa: CASSVAASGGPQETQYF
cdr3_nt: TGTGCCAGCAGCGTAGCTGCTAGCGGGGGGCCTCAAGAGACCCAGTACTTC

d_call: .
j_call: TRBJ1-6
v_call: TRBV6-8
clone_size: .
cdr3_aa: CASSSVDSTLSPLHF
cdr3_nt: TGTGCCAGCAGTTCCGTGGACAGTACCCTTTCACCCCTCCACTTT

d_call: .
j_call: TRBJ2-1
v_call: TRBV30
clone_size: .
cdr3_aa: CAWSIGGSYNEQFF
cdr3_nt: TGTGCCTGGAGCATCGGGGGCTCCTACAATGAGCAGTTCTTC

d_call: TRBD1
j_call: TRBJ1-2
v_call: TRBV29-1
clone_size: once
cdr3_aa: CSVTRDRGHTNYGYTF
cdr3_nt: TGCAGCGTTACCCGGGACAGGGGCCATACTAACTATGGCTACACCTTC

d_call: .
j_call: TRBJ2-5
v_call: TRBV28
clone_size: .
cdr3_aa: CASSHLHVRIGQETQYF
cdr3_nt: TGTGCCAGCAGTCACCTACACGTTAGAATAGGGCAAGAGACCCAGTACTTC

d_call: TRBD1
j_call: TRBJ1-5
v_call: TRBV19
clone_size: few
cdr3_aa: CASSTQGNQPQHF
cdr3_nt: TGTGCCAGTAGCACACAGGGGAATCAGCCCCAGCATTTT

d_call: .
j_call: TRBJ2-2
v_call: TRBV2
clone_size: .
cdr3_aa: CASSENRYNTGELFF
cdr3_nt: TGTGCCAGCAGTGAAAACAGATATAACACCGGGGAGCTGTTTTTT

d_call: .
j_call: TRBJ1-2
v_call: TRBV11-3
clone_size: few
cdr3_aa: CASSLPQVTYGYTF
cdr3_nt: TGTGCCAGCAGCTTACCCCAGGTTACTTATGGCTACACCTTC

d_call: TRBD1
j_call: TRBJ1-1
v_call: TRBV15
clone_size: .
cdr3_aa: CATSRDTGVFTEAFF
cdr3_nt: TGTGCCACCAGTAGAGATACAGGGGTGTTCACTGAAGCTTTCTTT

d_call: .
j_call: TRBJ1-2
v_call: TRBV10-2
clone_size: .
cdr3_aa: CASSGNRDYGYTF
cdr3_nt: TGCGCCAGCAGTGGTAACAGGGACTATGGCTACACCTTC

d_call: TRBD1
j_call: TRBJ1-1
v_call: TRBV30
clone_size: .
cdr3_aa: CACPHQGASTEAFF
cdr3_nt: TGTGCCTGCCCACATCAGGGGGCGAGCACTGAAGCTTTCTTT

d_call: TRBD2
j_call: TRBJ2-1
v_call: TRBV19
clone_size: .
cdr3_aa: CASRAGPGEQFF
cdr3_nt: TGTGCCAGTAGAGCGGGGCCGGGTGAGCAGTTCTTC

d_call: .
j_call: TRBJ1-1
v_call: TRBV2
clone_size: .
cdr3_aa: CASSELWGLNTEAFF
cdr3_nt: TGTGCCAGCAGTGAACTTTGGGGTTTGAACACTGAAGCTTTCTTT

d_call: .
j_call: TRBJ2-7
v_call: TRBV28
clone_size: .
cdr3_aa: CASSFEVEVGYEQYF
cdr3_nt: TGTGCCAGCAGTTTTGAGGTCGAGGTGGGTTACGAGCAGTACTTC

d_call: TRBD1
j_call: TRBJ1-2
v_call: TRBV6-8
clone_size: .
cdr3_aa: CASRPSGTGDYGYTF
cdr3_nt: TGTGCCAGCAGGCCCTCCGGGACAGGGGACTATGGCTACACCTTC

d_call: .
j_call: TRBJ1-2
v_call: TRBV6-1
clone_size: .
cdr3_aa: CASSEAGTRGHYGYTF
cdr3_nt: TGTGCCAGCAGTGAAGCAGGGACACGGGGTCACTATGGCTACACCTTC

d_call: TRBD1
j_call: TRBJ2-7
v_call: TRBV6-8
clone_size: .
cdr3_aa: CASSYRGLSYEQYF
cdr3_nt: TGTGCCAGCAGTTACAGGGGGCTCTCCTACGAGCAGTACTTC

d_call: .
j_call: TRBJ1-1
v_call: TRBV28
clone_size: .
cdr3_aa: CASSYGGAREAFF
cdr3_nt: TGTGCCAGCAGTTACGGGGGGGCCCGGGAAGCTTTCTTT

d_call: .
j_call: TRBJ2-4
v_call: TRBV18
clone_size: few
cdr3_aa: CASSPFPNAGHQNIQYF
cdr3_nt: TGTGCCAGCTCGCCGTTCCCGAACGCGGGACACCAAAACATTCAGTACTTC

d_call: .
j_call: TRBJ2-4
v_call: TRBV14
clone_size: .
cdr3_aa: CASSLSSSHVIEENIQYF
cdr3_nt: TGTGCCAGCAGCCTCTCTTCATCTCATGTTATTGAAGAAAACATTCAGTACTTC

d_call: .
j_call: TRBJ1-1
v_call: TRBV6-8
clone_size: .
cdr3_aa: CASRRRQMNTEAFF
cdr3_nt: TGTGCCAGCAGAAGGAGGCAGATGAACACTGAAGCTTTCTTT

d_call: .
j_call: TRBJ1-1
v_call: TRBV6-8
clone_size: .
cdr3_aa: CASSYRGGTEAFF
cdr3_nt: TGTGCCAGCAGTTACCGGGGGGGGACTGAAGCTTTCTTT

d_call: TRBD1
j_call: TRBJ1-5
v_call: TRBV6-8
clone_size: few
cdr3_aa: CASSRGTGFYSDQPQHF
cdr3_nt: TGTGCCAGCAGTCGCGGGACAGGATTTTATAGCGATCAGCCCCAGCATTTT

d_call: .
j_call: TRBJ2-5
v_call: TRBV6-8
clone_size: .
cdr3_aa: CASSYWSYQETQYF
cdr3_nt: TGTGCCAGCAGTTACTGGAGTTACCAAGAGACCCAGTACTTC

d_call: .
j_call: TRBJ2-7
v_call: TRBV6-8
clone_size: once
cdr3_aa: CASTTPGGPYEQYF
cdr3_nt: TGTGCCAGCACAACTCCGGGCGGTCCCTACGAGCAGTACTTC

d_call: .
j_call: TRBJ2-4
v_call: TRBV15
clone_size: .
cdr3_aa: CATSSPGGGIRAKNIQYF
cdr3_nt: TGTGCCACCAGCTCCCCCGGTGGGGGGATACGAGCCAAAAACATTCAGTACTTC